Reported below is one TCR beta chain. The CDR3 totals 15 residues. Germline values: CDR1 LGHDT, CDR2 YNNKEL (reference sequence). The V and J ends lost 1 base and 5 bases respectively, with 12 bases between them. This specimen comes from a study of blood T cell repertoires in COVID-19. How the authors handled the data: Reference gene primer amplification in the assay estimated nucleated cell counts. Only in-frame clones appear in the TCRdb table, and some are missing; sequencing was by immunoSEQ multiplex PCR. Clonal size and the V and J genes are those of that table, whereas D and trimming came from the DNA. Of tens of thousands of clones in the sample, approximately 88% were seen once.

Sequenced material: peripheral blood. This receptor was obtained from a human donor in a cohort sampled during active COVID-19. The chain recombines TRBV3-1 (or the pseudogene TRBV3-2) with TRBJ2-1; TRBD2 might be the D (5 bases). The CDR3 here is CASSQVRAYDNEQFF. The CDR3 bases are TGTGCCAGCAGCCAAGTGCGGGCCTATGACAATGAGCAGTTCTTC.